This section outlines one T cell receptor (beta chain) sequence together with its context. Its cognate antigen is unknown. These data belong to a study of cytomegalovirus exposure and HLA in healthy donors. PCR used 60 Vbeta primers and 13 Jbeta primers. TCRdb's copy holds only in-frame clones and misses some; the assay was immunoSEQ multiplex PCR. The data contain 150,000 to 200,000 clones, around 76% of them singletons. Study-wide points: Confirmation was obtained in vitro that three CMV-associated chains are specific for CMV antigens.

The receptor was isolated from a woman in her 30s in good health and CMV-seropositive. The sequenced sample was PBMCs.

CDR3 sequence reads: CASSIDATGVGPIQYF. CDR3 DNA sequence: TGTGCCAGTAGTATAGACGCCACAGGGGTAGGACCAATTCAGTACTTC. V usage is TRBV19 and J usage is TRBJ2-4; the match to TRBD1 covers 7 bases. This CDR3 is 16 amino acids long. V trimming: 0 bases; J trimming: 10 bases; junction bases outside the gene matches: 12. CDR1 LNHDA and CDR2 SQIVND come from the germline V gene (reference sequence).